Below, 27 T cell receptor beta chains from the same sample are listed, as sequenced in a study of blood T cell repertoires in COVID-19. Assay: immunoSEQ multiplex PCR; the TCRdb copy retains only in-frame clones and omits some. This sample has 150,000 to 200,000 clones, with around 88% found just once. The source material was PBMCs or T cells enriched from blood (not recorded which). These receptors originate from a woman aged 45-65 years in a cohort exposed to, infected with or recovered from COVID-19 (not recorded which).

This clone was observed a single time. CDR3: CASSLDSSPGNEQFF. The CDR3 region has the DNA TGTGCCAGCAGCTTAGATTCCTCCCCGGGCAATGAGCAGTTCTTC. J is TRBJ2-1 and V is TRBV7-2; D is uncertain. With 1 base removed from V and 6 bases from J, the gap between germline ends came to 13 bases. Germline V gene data show CDR1 as SGHTA and CDR2 as FQGNSA. The CDR3 is made up of 15 amino acids.

This chain links TRBV29-1 with TRBJ1-3; D is perhaps TRBD1 (6 bases). Trimming took 3 bases from V and 4 from J, leaving 13 bases between them. Germline values: CDR1 SQVTM, CDR2 ANQGSEA. The length of the CDR3 is 14 residues. For the CDR3, the DNA is TGCAGCGTTGAGGGTGGACAGCGGGGAAACACCATATATTTT. This encodes CSVEGGQRGNTIYF. Full variable domain (rest looked up from reference TRBV29-1 and TRBJ1-3): SAVISQKPSRDICQRGTSLTIQCQVDSQVTMMFWYRQQPGQSLTLIATANQGSEATYESGFVIDKFPISRPNLTFSTLTVSNMSPEDSSIYLCSVEGGQRGNTIYFGEGSWLTVV.

This rearrangement joins TRBV19 to TRBJ2-1; 7 positions agree with TRBD2. Germline V gene sequence: CDR1 LNHDA, CDR2 SQIVND (reference sequence). V lost 5 bases to trimming and J lost 3 bases; unmatched junction nucleotides: 7. The CDR3 extends over 15 amino acids. The CDR3, as DNA: TGTGCCAGTAGTCGGACTAGTTGGGACTACAATGAGCAGTTCTTC. This encodes CASSRTSWDYNEQFF. Complete variable domain (other parts from reference TRBV19 and TRBJ2-1): DGGITQSPKYLFRKEGQNVTLSCEQNLNHDAMYWYRQDPGQGLRLIYYSQIVNDFQKGDIAEGYSVSREKKESFPLTVTSAQKNPTAFYLCASSRTSWDYNEQFFGPGTRLTVL.

The chain carries TRBV7-2 and TRBJ1-1; D ambiguous. The CDR3 spans 13 residues. V was cut by 0 bases and J by 5 bases, with 7 bases left in between. CDR1 is SGHTA and CDR2 is FQGNSA in the germline V gene. CDR3 sequence: CASSLAGVTEAFF. For the CDR3, the DNA is TGTGCCAGCAGCTTAGCCGGGGTGACTGAAGCTTTCTTT.

The V call is TRBV6-6, the J call TRBJ2-7, with 8 bases lining up with TRBD1. The ends lost 6 bases at V and 0 bases at J; junction bases unmatched: 7. CDR1 and CDR2 (germline): MNHNY, SVGAGI (reference sequence). This CDR3 is built from 15 residues. CDR3 sequence reads: CASSDPGQASYEQYF. CDR3 DNA: TGTGCCAGCAGCGATCCGGGACAGGCCTCCTACGAGCAGTACTTC.

The J gene is TRBJ1-5, the V gene TRBV5-5, with D perhaps matching TRBD1 (6 bases). Germline CDR1 and CDR2: SGHKS and YYEKEE (reference sequence). CDR3 length: 14 residues. V lost 4 bases to trimming and J lost 7 bases, with 15 bases between them. DNA of the CDR3: TGTGCCAGCAGCGTACAGGGTGATGGGCAGCCCCAGCATTTT. Its translation: CASSVQGDGQPQHF.

The J gene is TRBJ2-3, the V gene TRBV7-9, with D perhaps TRBD1 (6 bases). The V and J ends lost 3 bases and 3 bases respectively, with 10 bases between them. This CDR3 has 14 amino acids. Germline lookup yields CDR1 SEHNR and CDR2 FQNEAQ (reference sequence). CDR3: CASSFRDRTDTQYF. CDR3 in DNA: TGTGCCAGCAGCTTCCGCGACAGGACAGATACGCAGTATTTT.

The CDR3 DNA reads TGTGCCAGCAGTGATCTTGCGCCTATCACCACAGATACGCAGTATTTT. Residues: CASSDLAPITTDTQYF. The chain recombines TRBV25-1 with TRBJ2-3, with D uncertain. V lost 3 bases to trimming and J lost 2 bases, with 15 bases between them. Per the germline V gene, CDR1 is MGHDK and CDR2 is SYGVNS. The CDR3 totals 16 residues.

The chain couples TRBV27 to TRBJ2-3, with 14 positions matching TRBD2. The V gene's germline CDR1 is MNHEY and CDR2 SMNVEV (reference sequence). The CDR3 has 17 amino acids. With V trimmed by 6 bases and J by 3 bases, 8 bases remained unmatched. CDR3 nucleotide sequence: TGTGCCAGCAGCACACCGGGACTAGCGGGAGTAACAGATACGCAGTATTTT. Translation gives CASSTPGLAGVTDTQYF.

The chain links TRBV4-1 to TRBJ1-1; no clear D. V lost 4 bases, J lost 1 base, and 13 bases lay in between. CDR1 and CDR2 from the germline V gene are MGHRA and YSYEKL. The CDR3 runs 15 residues. The CDR3 DNA is TGCGCCAGCAGCCGGCGGCGGGGTGAGAACACTGAAGCTTTCTTT. It is translated as CASSRRRGENTEAFF.

The chain carries TRBV6-5 and TRBJ1-2; D is uncertain. Germline-derived CDR1 and CDR2 are MNHEY and SVGAGI. Trimming took off 4 bases at V and 8 bases at J, with 20 bases between the two ends. The CDR3 is 15 residues long. CDR3 bases: TGTGCCAGCAGTTCCTCCGGAGGCGGAAAGAGAGGCTACACCTTC. This encodes CASSSSGGGKRGYTF.

The CDR3 spells CASSSEQGSQQFF. CDR3 in DNA: TGTGCCAGCAGCTCAGAACAGGGGTCGCAGCAGTTCTTC. V usage is TRBV7-9 and J usage is TRBJ2-1; 7 bases line up with TRBD1. The CDR3 sequence is 13 residues long. The V gene's germline CDR1 is SEHNR and CDR2 FQNEAQ (reference sequence). V lost 4 bases, J lost 11 bases, and 8 bases stayed unmatched.

V and J are TRBV29-1 and TRBJ2-6; D unclear. The CDR3 has 13 residues. With 4 bases removed from V and 4 bases from J, the gap between germline ends came to 8 bases. Germline values: CDR1 SQVTM, CDR2 ANQGSEA. The CDR3 sequence is CSVGQIGANVLTF. Here the CDR3 DNA reads TGCAGCGTTGGGCAAATCGGGGCCAACGTCCTGACTTTC.

V gene TRBV19 combines with J gene TRBJ2-1, with 9 bases aligning to TRBD1. With 5 bases clipped from V and 8 bases from J, the junction kept 13 bases outside the gene matches. Germline V lookup: CDR1 LNHDA, CDR2 SQIVND (reference sequence). This CDR3 comprises 16 residues. The chain's CDR3 is CASSLSPGQGSDEQFF. DNA of the CDR3: TGTGCCAGTAGTTTGTCCCCGGGACAGGGATCTGATGAGCAGTTCTTC.

CDR3 sequence: CASSRTDYNEKLFF. For the CDR3, the DNA is TGTGCCAGCAGCCGGACAGATTATAATGAAAAACTGTTTTTT. The J gene is TRBJ1-4, the V gene TRBV28; D perhaps matches TRBD1 (6 bases). V lost 6 bases to trimming and J lost 4 bases, with 12 bases between them. The CDR3 consists of 14 residues. Per the germline V gene, CDR1 is MDHEN and CDR2 is SYDVKM.

The J gene is TRBJ2-3, the V gene TRBV11-2; tentative D call: TRBD2 (6 bases). CDR1 is SGHAT and CDR2 is FQNNGV in the germline V gene. Trimming took 2 bases from V and 0 from J, leaving 9 bases between them. CDR3 size: 15 residues. CDR3 bases: TGTGCCAGCAGCTTATCCGGGACTAGCACAGATACGCAGTATTTT. Translation: CASSLSGTSTDTQYF.

This clone showed up just a few times. V usage is TRBV7-2 and J usage is TRBJ1-1, with D possibly TRBD1 on 5 matching bases. This CDR3 spans 15 amino acids. The germline V gene has CDR1 SGHTA and CDR2 FQGNSA. The V end lost 2 bases, the J end lost 3 bases, and 13 bases lay between the germline ends. The CDR3 sequence: CASSLRRGKDTEAFF. The DNA for the CDR3 is TGTGCCAGCAGCTTAAGGAGGGGCAAGGACACTGAAGCTTTCTTT.

CDR3 bases: TGTGCCAGCAGTGAATCGGCTAGCGGGAGGTACAATGAGCAGTTCTTC. The encoded protein is CASSESASGRYNEQFF. The V gene is TRBV25-1, the J gene TRBJ2-1; 11 bases are a match to TRBD2. Germline V CDR1 and CDR2: MGHDK, SYGVNS. The CDR3 loop spans 16 amino acids. V trimming: 1 base; J trimming: 4 bases; junction bases outside the gene matches: 3.

This chain uses TRBV28 with TRBJ1-5; perhaps TRBD1 as D (5 bases). V was trimmed by 4 bases and J by 8 bases, leaving 24 bases between them. Looked up from germline, CDR1 is MDHEN and CDR2 is SYDVKM. This CDR3 is built from 17 residues. The CDR3 loop reads CASSSSPQAAGRKPQHF. The CDR3 DNA follows: TGTGCCAGCAGTTCCTCCCCACAGGCGGCTGGTAGAAAGCCCCAGCATTTT.

The chain is built from TRBV28 and TRBJ2-1; 11 bases align to TRBD1. This CDR3 has 17 amino acids. Trimming at V came to 7 bases and at J to 6 bases, leaving 14 bases not matched to a gene. Germline values: CDR1 MDHEN, CDR2 SYDVKM. CDR3 DNA: TGTGCCAGCACCCAACAACGTCCCGGGACAGGGGGCAATGAGCAGTTCTTC. This codes for CASTQQRPGTGGNEQFF.

This chain connects TRBV7-2 to TRBJ2-7, with 14 bases matching TRBD2. Germline V gives CDR1 SGHTA, CDR2 FQGNSA. The V and J ends lost 5 bases and 6 bases, in that order; junction bases with no gene match: 9. The CDR3 length is 16 residues. The CDR3 sequence: CASSIRTSGGKGEQYF. DNA of the CDR3: TGTGCCAGCAGCATACGGACTAGCGGGGGGAAGGGCGAGCAGTACTTC.

This rearrangement joins TRBV7-3 to TRBJ2-5; D not resolved. There are 13 residues in the CDR3. Germline V lookup: CDR1 SGHTA, CDR2 FQGTGA. V gave up 5 bases and J gave up 4 bases, with 11 bases separating them. The CDR3 bases are TGTGCCAGCAGCGTCTCTAGGAGAGAGACCCAGTACTTC. Its translation is CASSVSRRETQYF.

The chain employs TRBV10-3 and TRBJ1-2; 9 bases are shared with TRBD1. The germline gives CDR1 ENHRY, CDR2 SYGVKD. The ends lost 10 bases at V and 1 base at J; junction bases unmatched: 7. The CDR3 runs 14 residues. The CDR3 protein is CATRGQGNNYGYTF. The CDR3 coding sequence is TGTGCCACCAGGGGACAGGGAAATAACTATGGCTACACCTTC.

The V gene is TRBV27, the J gene TRBJ2-3; 13 bases line up with TRBD2. Germline-derived CDR1 and CDR2 are MNHEY and SMNVEV (reference sequence). The CDR3 extends over 16 amino acids. V lost 4 bases and J lost 3; bases outside the gene matches: 4. CDR3 nucleotide sequence: TGTGCCAGCAGTTCTACTAGCGGGGGGGCTACAGATACGCAGTATTTT. It is translated as CASSSTSGGATDTQYF.

This chain joins TRBV4-2 and TRBJ2-1, with unresolved D. The CDR3 is 15 residues long. Germline V lookup: CDR1 LGHNA, CDR2 YNFKEQ. V was clipped by 1 base and J by 0 bases, with 7 bases between them. The CDR3 nucleotides read TGTGCCAGCAGCCAAGGAGTGTCCTCCTACAATGAGCAGTTCTTC. Its translation is CASSQGVSSYNEQFF.

Only a few counts were recorded for this clone. This chain joins TRBV3-1 (or the pseudogene TRBV3-2) and TRBJ2-2; D remains ambiguous. V was trimmed by 4 bases and J by 4 bases, leaving 7 bases between them. The CDR3 runs 13 residues. From germline, CDR1 is LGHDT and CDR2 YNNKEL (reference sequence). The CDR3 loop reads CASSLAATGELFF. CDR3 bases: TGTGCCAGCAGCCTTGCGGCCACCGGGGAGCTGTTTTTT.

This clone has more than one count but fewer than ten. The genes are TRBV11-2 and TRBJ2-7, with D perhaps TRBD1 (6 bases). V was cut by 4 bases and J by 4 bases, with 11 bases left in between. This CDR3 has 13 residues. Germline CDR1 is SGHAT and CDR2 is FQNNGV. CDR3 amino acids: CASSWDTIYEQYF. The CDR3 nucleotides read TGTGCCAGCAGCTGGGACACCATTTACGAGCAGTACTTC.